The 18 T cell receptor beta chains below come from one sample, sequenced in a study of identifying expanded T cells in peripheral blood. Data came from immunoSEQ multiplex PCR; TCRdb stores just in-frame clones and leaves some out. Of about 58,000 clones in the sample, over 85% are singletons; the top ten hold about 3.8%. Sequenced: blood. These receptors all come from a person aged 18 to 70 in good health.

This clone occurred once. The chain has TRBV5-1 and TRBJ2-2; the D gene is possibly TRBD1 (5 bases). CDR1 and CDR2 from the germline V gene are SGHRS and YFSETQ. Trimming removed 4 bases from V and 5 bases from J, with 9 bases in between. This CDR3 comprises 13 residues. CDR3: CASSPGRTGELFF. The CDR3 DNA reads TGCGCCAGCAGCCCAGGGCGTACCGGGGAGCTGTTTTTT.

The chain combines TRBV28 with TRBJ2-7, with TRBD2 matching over 11 bases. This CDR3 has 14 residues. Germline trimming cut 3 bases from V and 6 bases from J; bases unmatched to any gene: 4. Germline V gene sequence: CDR1 MDHEN, CDR2 SYDVKM. The DNA for the CDR3 is TGTGCCAGCAGTTTCCTAGCGGGAGGTGGCGAGCAGTACTTC. Translation gives CASSFLAGGGEQYF.

The V call is TRBV10-3, the J call TRBJ1-2; D unresolved. The CDR3 totals 12 residues. Germline V gene data show CDR1 as ENHRY and CDR2 as SYGVKD. Trimming cost V 0 bases and J 4 bases, with 3 bases left between them. The CDR3 loop is CAISESGYGYTF. The CDR3 DNA reads TGTGCCATCAGTGAGTCAGGCTATGGCTACACCTTC.

The CDR3 region has the DNA TGTGCCAGCACCCACCCGGGGGGGGTTAACACCGGGGAGCTGTTTTTT. Translation gives CASTHPGGVNTGELFF. The genes are TRBV7-2 and TRBJ2-2; 8 nucleotides align to TRBD2. Germline values: CDR1 SGHTA, CDR2 FQGNSA. The CDR3 is 16 amino acids. V lost 7 bases to trimming and J lost 2 bases; unmatched junction nucleotides: 9.

The genes are TRBV5-4 and TRBJ2-2; either TRBD1 or TRBD2 may fit D (5 bases each). The V gene's germline CDR1 is SGHNT and CDR2 YYREEE (reference sequence). This CDR3 has 16 residues. V lost 0 bases and J lost 4, with 13 bases in between. The CDR3 here is CASSLGASGTTGELFF. In nucleotides, the CDR3 is TGTGCCAGCAGCTTGGGGGCCAGTGGGACCACCGGGGAGCTGTTTTTT.

V and J are TRBV28 and TRBJ1-5; D gene ambiguous. Trimming took 1 base from V and 10 from J, leaving 11 bases between them. This CDR3 is 13 amino acids long. The germline V gene has CDR1 MDHEN and CDR2 SYDVKM. This CDR3 is CASSLSRQQPQHF. CDR3 in DNA: TGTGCCAGCAGTTTATCCCGCCAGCAACCCCAGCATTTT.

The chain combines TRBV7-6 with TRBJ2-2, with D possibly TRBD1 on 6 matching bases. Germline V lookup: CDR1 SGHVS, CDR2 FNYEAQ. CDR3 length equals 16 residues. V was trimmed by 4 bases and J by 0 bases, leaving 12 bases between them. CDR3 nucleotides: TGTGCCAGCAGCTCCCGACAGGCCCCGAACACCGGGGAGCTGTTTTTT. Its protein product is CASSSRQAPNTGELFF.

This clone was seen a handful of times. The chain has TRBV2 and TRBJ1-5; no clear D. The germline V gene has CDR1 SNHLY and CDR2 FYNNEI. This CDR3 is 14 amino acids long. With 7 bases removed from V and 0 bases from J, the gap between germline ends came to 10 bases. CDR3 amino acids: CASNGEYSNQPQHF. The CDR3 DNA follows: TGTGCCAGCAACGGAGAATATAGCAATCAGCCCCAGCATTTT.

V and J are TRBV9 and TRBJ2-3; tentatively, D is TRBD1 (5 bases). Germline V lookup: CDR1 SGDLS, CDR2 YYNGEE. The length of the CDR3 is 15 residues. With 4 bases removed from V and 2 bases from J, the gap between germline ends came to 14 bases. In DNA, the CDR3 is TGTGCCAGCAGCCCTACTATAGGGGCCACAGATACGCAGTATTTT. Translated, it gives CASSPTIGATDTQYF.

The gene calls are TRBV25-1 and TRBJ1-2; a possible D gene is TRBD1 (5 bases). This CDR3 is built from 15 residues. Trimming took off 2 bases at V and 1 base at J, with 11 bases between the two ends. The V gene's germline CDR1 is MGHDK and CDR2 SYGVNS. CDR3 in DNA: TGTGCCAGCAGTGAACGTGACAGTTATAACTATGGCTACACCTTC. Amino acids: CASSERDSYNYGYTF.

This chain links TRBV27 with TRBJ2-3; D assignment may be TRBD1 or TRBD2 (5 bases each). This CDR3 is built from 14 residues. Germline lookup yields CDR1 MNHEY and CDR2 SMNVEV (reference sequence). Trimming cost V 6 bases and J 4 bases, with 14 bases left between them. CDR3 loop: CASRDGTAPDTQYF. In DNA, the CDR3 is TGTGCCAGCAGGGATGGGACGGCGCCAGATACGCAGTATTTT.

The V and J genes are TRBV30 and TRBJ1-5; D might be TRBD1 (6 bases). The CDR3 totals 14 residues. Looked up from germline, CDR1 is GTSNPN and CDR2 is SVGIG (reference sequence). The germline V and J ends were trimmed by 2 bases and 7 bases, with 15 bases remaining between them. The CDR3 bases are TGTGCCTGGAGTCTAGGGGGAAAAAGCCAGCCCCAGCATTTT. Its protein product is CAWSLGGKSQPQHF. Full variable domain (missing parts from reference TRBV30 and TRBJ1-5): SQTIHQWPATLVQPVGSPLSLECTVEGTSNPNLYWYRQAAGRGLQLLFYSVGIGQISSEVPQNLSASRPQDRQFILSSKKLLLSDSGFYLCAWSLGGKSQPQHFGDGTRLSIL.

V is TRBV5-4 and J is TRBJ1-1; D unresolved. The CDR3 is 12 amino acids. The V gene lost 4 bases and the J gene lost 4 bases, with 8 bases spanning the gap. CDR1 SGHNT and CDR2 YYREEE come from the germline V gene (reference sequence). CDR3 amino acids: CASSTSFTEAFF. In DNA form, the CDR3 reads TGTGCCAGCAGCACATCATTCACTGAAGCTTTCTTT.

The V and J genes are TRBV28 and TRBJ2-1, with 7 positions matching TRBD2. Germline CDR1 is MDHEN and CDR2 is SYDVKM. V trimming: 2 bases; J trimming: 7 bases; junction bases outside the gene matches: 8. This CDR3 comprises 15 residues. Here the CDR3 DNA reads TGTGCCAGCAGTTTAAGGGGAGGGGCGTGGAATGAGCAGTTCTTC. Translated, it gives CASSLRGGAWNEQFF.

The chain links TRBV10-3 to TRBJ1-2, with D tentatively TRBD1 (6 bases). The CDR3 is 12 residues long. CDR1 and CDR2 (germline): ENHRY, SYGVKD. V lost 7 bases to trimming and J lost 8 bases, with 14 bases between them. The CDR3 sequence is CAITEGGRGYTF. For the CDR3, the DNA is TGTGCCATCACCGAGGGGGGTCGGGGCTACACCTTC.

A few counts support this clone. This chain links TRBV29-1 with TRBJ1-1; D is undetermined. Between the trimmed V and J ends, which lost 5 bases and 3 bases, there was a span of 4 bases. Germline CDR1 SQVTM, CDR2 ANQGSEA. This CDR3 spans 10 amino acids. CDR3 nucleotides: TGCAGCGTTTGGGACACTGAAGCTTTCTTT. Its translation is CSVWDTEAFF.

CDR3 sequence: CASSQENRAATEAFF. CDR3 bases: TGCGCCAGCAGCCAAGAAAACAGGGCCGCCACTGAAGCTTTCTTT. This chain links TRBV4-1 with TRBJ1-1; a weak D match, TRBD1 (6 bases). Trimming stripped 0 bases from V and 4 bases from J, with 12 bases between. Germline lookup yields CDR1 MGHRA and CDR2 YSYEKL. The CDR3 runs to 15 residues.

In DNA, the CDR3 is TGTGCCAGCAGCTTGTTAGAGGTAACAGATACGCAGTATTTT. Translated: CASSLLEVTDTQYF. The chain employs TRBV5-4 and TRBJ2-3, with D unresolved. CDR1 is SGHNT and CDR2 is YYREEE in the germline V gene (reference sequence). V shed 1 base and J shed 3 bases, with 9 bases lying between them. This CDR3 comprises 14 residues.